This T cell receptor beta chain was retrieved from a study of cytomegalovirus exposure and HLA in healthy donors. General observations from the study: Cytomegalovirus-associated status was assigned to 150 or so TCR beta chains.

Turning to this clone: What it binds is unknown.

Sequencing used immunoSEQ multiplex PCR; TCRdb keeps in-frame clones, though not all of them. The sample contains 90,000 to 120,000 clones, about 85% of which appear only once. CDR3 length: 14 residues. Unmatched junction bases numbered 11, after V lost 6 bases and J lost 10 bases. CDR1 is MNHEY, CDR2 SMNVEV, per germline (reference sequence). Donors were drawn from the approximately 130-subject validation cohort, separate from the roughly 610-subject first cohort. This TCR derives from a woman younger than 30 in good health and CMV-seronegative. Sequences were obtained from PBMCs. The rearrangement joins TRBV27 to TRBJ2-5; TRBD1 agrees at 10 bases. Here the CDR3 reads CASSPRTGGLLQYF. The CDR3, as DNA: TGTGCCAGCAGCCCTAGGACAGGGGGTCTTCTCCAGTACTTC.